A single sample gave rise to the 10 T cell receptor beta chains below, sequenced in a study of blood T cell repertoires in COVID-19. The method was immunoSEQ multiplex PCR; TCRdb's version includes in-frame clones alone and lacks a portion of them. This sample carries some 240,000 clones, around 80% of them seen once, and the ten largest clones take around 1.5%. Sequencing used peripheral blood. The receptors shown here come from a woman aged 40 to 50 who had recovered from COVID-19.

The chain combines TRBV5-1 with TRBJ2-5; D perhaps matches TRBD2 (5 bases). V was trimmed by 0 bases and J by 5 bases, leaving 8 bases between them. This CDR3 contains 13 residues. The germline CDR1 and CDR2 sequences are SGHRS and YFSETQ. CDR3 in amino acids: CASSLVGEETQYF. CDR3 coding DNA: TGCGCCAGCAGCTTGGTGGGAGAGGAGACCCAGTACTTC.

CDR3 loop: CASSELRSGGGNQPQHF. CDR3 nucleotide sequence: TGTGCCAGCAGTGAACTTCGGTCAGGGGGCGGAAATCAGCCCCAGCATTTT. The chain employs TRBV2 and TRBJ1-5, with TRBD1 matching over 8 bases. The germline V gene encodes CDR1 SNHLY and CDR2 FYNNEI. The CDR3 runs to 17 residues. J lost 4 bases, V lost 2 bases, and 10 bases had no gene match.

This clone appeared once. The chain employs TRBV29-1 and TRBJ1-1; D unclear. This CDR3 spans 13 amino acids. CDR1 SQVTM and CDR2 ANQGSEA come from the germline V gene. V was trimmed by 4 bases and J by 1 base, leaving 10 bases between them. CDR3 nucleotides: TGCAGCGTTGTTTTAGCCGCGAACACTGAAGCTTTCTTT. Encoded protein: CSVVLAANTEAFF.

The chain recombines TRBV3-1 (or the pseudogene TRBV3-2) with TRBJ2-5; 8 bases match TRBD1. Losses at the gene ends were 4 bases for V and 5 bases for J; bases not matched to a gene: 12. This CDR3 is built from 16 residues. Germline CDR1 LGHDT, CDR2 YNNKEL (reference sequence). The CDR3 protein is CASSRSGTGSLETQYF. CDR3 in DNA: TGTGCCAGCAGCCGATCCGGGACAGGTTCTTTGGAGACCCAGTACTTC.

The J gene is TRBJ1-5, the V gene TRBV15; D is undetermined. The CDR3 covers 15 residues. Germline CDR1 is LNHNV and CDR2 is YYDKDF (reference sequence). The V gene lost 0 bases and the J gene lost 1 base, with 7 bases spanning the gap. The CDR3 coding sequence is TGTGCCACCAGCAGAGACTTGCAGAGCAATCAGCCCCAGCATTTT. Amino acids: CATSRDLQSNQPQHF. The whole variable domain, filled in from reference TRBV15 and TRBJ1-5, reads DAMVIQNPRYQVTQFGKPVTLSCSQTLNHNVMYWYQQKSSQAPKLLFHYYDKDFNNEADTPDNFQSRRPNTSFCFLDIRSPGLGDTAMYLCATSRDLQSNQPQHFGDGTRLSIL.

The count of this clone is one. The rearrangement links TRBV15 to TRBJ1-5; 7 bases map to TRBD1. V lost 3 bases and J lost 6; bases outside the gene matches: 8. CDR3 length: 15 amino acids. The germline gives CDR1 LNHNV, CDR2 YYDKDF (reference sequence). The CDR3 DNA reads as TGTGCCACCAGCAGGGAGGGGGCACCTGGTCAGCCCCAGCATTTT. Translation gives CATSREGAPGQPQHF.

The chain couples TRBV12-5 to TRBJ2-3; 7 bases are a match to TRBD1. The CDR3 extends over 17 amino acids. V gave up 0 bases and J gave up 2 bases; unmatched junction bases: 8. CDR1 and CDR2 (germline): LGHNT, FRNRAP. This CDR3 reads CASGLVSLGQTTDTQYF. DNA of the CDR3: TGTGCTAGTGGTTTGGTATCCTTGGGACAGACCACAGATACGCAGTATTTT.

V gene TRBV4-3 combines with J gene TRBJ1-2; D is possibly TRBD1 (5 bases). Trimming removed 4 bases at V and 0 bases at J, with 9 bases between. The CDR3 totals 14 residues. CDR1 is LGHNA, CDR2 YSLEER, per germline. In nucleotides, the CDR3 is TGCGCCAGCAGCCCAGGGTATTCTAACTATGGCTACACCTTC. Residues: CASSPGYSNYGYTF.

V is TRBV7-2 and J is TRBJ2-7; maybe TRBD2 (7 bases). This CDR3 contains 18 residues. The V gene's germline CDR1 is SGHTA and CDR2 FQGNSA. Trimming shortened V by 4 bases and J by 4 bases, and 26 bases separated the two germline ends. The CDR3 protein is CASSSTDRLAAPSYEQYF. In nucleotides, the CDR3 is TGTGCCAGCAGCTCAACCGACAGGCTAGCGGCCCCTTCTTACGAGCAGTACTTC.

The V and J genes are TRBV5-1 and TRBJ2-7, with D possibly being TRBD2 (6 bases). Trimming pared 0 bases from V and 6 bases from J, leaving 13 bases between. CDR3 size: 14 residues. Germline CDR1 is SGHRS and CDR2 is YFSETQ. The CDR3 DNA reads TGCGCCAGCAGCTTGGCCAGGGAGGTCGGCGAGCAGTACTTC. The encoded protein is CASSLAREVGEQYF.